A selection of T cell receptor beta chains follows, all from one sample in a study of CXCR3-negative and CXCR3-positive naive CD8 T cells. TCRdb reprocessed the 5' RACE reads and reports one entry per CDR3 protein, with no DNA. This listing includes 100,000 to 150,000 distinct CDR3 sequences. Sequenced material: naive CXCR3- CD8+ T cells from blood. These receptors all stem from a human donor in good health. Some clones in this sample may be carry-over from other donors' samples. CDR3s include the opening cysteine and the closing phenylalanine or tryptophan. The order of the fields is J gene, V gene, CDR3 protein.

TRBJ2-7 TRBV6-9 CASPRTATYEQYF
TRBJ2-1 TRBV7-7 CASSRTSGSNEQFF
TRBJ2-1 TRBV6-2/TRBV6-3 CASSPPREQFF
TRBJ2-7 TRBV2 CASTPTETYEQYF
TRBJ2-7 TRBV29-1 CSARDSHGPYEQYF
TRBJ2-2 TRBV7-2 CASSSLTGELFF
TRBJ2-1 TRBV20-1 CSARASGGSKMISYNEQFF
TRBJ2-1 TRBV7-9 CASSFQREGQGEEQFF
TRBJ2-1 TRBV6-2/TRBV6-3 CASSSRGIDEQFF
TRBJ1-1 TRBV12-3/TRBV12-4 CASSWVAGNTEAFF